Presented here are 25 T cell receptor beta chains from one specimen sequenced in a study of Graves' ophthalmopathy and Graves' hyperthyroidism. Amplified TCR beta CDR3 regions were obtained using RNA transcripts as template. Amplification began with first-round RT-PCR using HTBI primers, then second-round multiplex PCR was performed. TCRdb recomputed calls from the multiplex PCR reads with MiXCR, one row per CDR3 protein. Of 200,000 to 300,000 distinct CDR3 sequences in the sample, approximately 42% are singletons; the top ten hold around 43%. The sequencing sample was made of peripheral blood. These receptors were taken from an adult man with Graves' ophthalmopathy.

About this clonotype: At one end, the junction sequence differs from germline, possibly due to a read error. CDR3 sequence (DNA): TGTGCCAGCAGTATTACGACAGGGAACACTGAACCTTTCTTT. This sequence encodes CASSITTGNTEPFF. The chain couples TRBV12-3 or TRBV12-4 to TRBJ1-1, with 7 bases that match TRBD1. This CDR3 comprises 14 residues.

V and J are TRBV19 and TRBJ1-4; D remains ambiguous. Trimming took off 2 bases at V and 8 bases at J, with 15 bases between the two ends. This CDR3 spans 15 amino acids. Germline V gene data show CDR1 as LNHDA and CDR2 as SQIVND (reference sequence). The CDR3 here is CASSIRAGPLEKLFF. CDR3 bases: TGTGCCAGTAGTATACGGGCTGGTCCTCTAGAAAAACTGTTTTTT.

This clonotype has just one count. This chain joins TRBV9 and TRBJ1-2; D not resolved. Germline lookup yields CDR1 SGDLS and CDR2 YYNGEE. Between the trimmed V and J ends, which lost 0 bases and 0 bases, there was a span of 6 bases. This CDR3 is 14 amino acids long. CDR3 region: CASSVASSNYGYTF. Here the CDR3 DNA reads TGTGCCAGCAGCGTAGCTTCTTCTAACTATGGCTACACCTTC.

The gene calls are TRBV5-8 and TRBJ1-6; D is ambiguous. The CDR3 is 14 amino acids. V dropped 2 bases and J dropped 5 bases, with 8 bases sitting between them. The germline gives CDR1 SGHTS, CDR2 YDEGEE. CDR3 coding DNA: TGTGCCAGCAGCTTTTGGCAGAATAATTCACCCCTCCACTTT. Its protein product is CASSFWQNNSPLHF.

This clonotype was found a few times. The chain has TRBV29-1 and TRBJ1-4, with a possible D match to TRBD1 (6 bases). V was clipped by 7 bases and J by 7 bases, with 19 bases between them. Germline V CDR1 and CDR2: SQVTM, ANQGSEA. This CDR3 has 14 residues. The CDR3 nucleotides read TGCAGCGGACACTTACAGGGCAGGGGTGAAAAACTGTTTTTT. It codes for CSGHLQGRGEKLFF.

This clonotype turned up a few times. The chain's CDR3 is CSANRDTEAFF. The CDR3, as DNA: TGCAGTGCTAATCGGGACACTGAAGCTTTCTTT. This chain uses TRBV20-1 with TRBJ1-1; D is unresolved. The germline gives CDR1 DFQATT, CDR2 SNEGSKA (reference sequence). The CDR3 has 11 residues. V was pared by 4 bases and J by 3 bases, with 6 bases between.

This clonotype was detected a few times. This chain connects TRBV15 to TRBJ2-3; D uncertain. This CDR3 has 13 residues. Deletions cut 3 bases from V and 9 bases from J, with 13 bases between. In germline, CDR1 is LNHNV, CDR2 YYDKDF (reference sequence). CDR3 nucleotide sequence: TGTGCCACCAGCAGTCTACTATACGACACGCAGTATTTT. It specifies CATSSLLYDTQYF.

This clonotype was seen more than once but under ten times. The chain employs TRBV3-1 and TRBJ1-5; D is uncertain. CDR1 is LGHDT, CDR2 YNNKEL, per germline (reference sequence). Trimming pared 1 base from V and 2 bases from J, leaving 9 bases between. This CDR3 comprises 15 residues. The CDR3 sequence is CASSQGLGGNQPQHF. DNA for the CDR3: TGTGCCAGCAGCCAAGGCCTTGGCGGCAATCAGCCCCAGCATTTT.

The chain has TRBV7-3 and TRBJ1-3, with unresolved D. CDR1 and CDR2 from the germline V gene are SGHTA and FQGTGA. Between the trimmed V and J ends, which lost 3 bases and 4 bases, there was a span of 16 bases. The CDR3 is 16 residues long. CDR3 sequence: CASSLTALVQGNTIYF. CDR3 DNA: TGTGCCAGCAGCTTGACGGCTTTGGTCCAGGGAAACACCATATATTTT.

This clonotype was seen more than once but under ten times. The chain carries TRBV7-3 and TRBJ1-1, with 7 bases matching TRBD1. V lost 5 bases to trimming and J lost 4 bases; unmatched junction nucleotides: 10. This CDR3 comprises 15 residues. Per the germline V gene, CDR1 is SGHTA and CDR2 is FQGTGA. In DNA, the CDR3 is TGTGCCAGCAGCCCTAGCCAGCCAGGGGGCACTGAAGCTTTCTTT. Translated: CASSPSQPGGTEAFF. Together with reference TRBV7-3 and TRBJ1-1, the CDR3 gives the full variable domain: GAGVSQTPSNKVTEKGKYVELRCDPISGHTALYWYRQSLGQGPEFLIYFQGTGAADDSGLPNDRFFAVRPEGSVSTLKIQRTERGDSAVYLCASSPSQPGGTEAFFGQGTRLTVV.

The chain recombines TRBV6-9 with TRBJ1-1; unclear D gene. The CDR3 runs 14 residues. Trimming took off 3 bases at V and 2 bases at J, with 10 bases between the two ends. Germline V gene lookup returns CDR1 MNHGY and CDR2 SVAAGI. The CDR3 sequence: CASSYSAYNTEAFF. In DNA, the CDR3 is TGTGCCAGCAGTTACTCGGCTTACAACACTGAAGCTTTCTTT.

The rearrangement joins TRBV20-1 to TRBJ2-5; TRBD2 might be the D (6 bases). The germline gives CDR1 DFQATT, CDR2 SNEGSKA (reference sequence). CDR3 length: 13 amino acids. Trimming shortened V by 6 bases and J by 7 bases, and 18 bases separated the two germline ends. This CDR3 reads CSAPTPGERTQYF. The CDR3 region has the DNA TGCAGTGCACCGACCCCGGGAGAACGGACCCAGTACTTC.

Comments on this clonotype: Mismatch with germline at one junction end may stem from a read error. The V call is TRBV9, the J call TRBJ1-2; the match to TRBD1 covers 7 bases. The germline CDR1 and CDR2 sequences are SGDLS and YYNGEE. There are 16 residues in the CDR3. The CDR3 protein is CASSPQGGAANYGYTF. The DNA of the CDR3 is TGCGCCAGCAGCCCCCAGGGGGGGGCCGCTAACTATGGCTACACCTTC.

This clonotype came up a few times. The CDR3 DNA reads as TGTGCCAGCAGGAAAACAGGGACCCCTTCTGGAAACACCATATATTTT. Amino acid sequence: CASRKTGTPSGNTIYF. J is TRBJ1-3 and V is TRBV7-8; D may be TRBD1 (6 bases). The CDR3 extends over 16 amino acids. The germline gives CDR1 SGHVS, CDR2 FQNEAQ. Trimming took off 6 bases at V and 1 base at J, with 16 bases between the two ends.

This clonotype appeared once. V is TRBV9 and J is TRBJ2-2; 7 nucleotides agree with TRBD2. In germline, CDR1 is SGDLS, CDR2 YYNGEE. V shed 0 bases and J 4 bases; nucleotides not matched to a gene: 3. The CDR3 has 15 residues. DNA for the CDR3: TGTGCCAGCAGCGTAGGCTCTAGCGGCACCGGGGAGCTGTTTTTT. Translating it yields CASSVGSSGTGELFF.

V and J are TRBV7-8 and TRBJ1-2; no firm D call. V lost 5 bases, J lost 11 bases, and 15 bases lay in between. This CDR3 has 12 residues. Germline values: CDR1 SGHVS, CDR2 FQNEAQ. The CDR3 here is CASSPEGVGYTF. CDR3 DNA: TGTGCCAGCAGCCCCGAGGGAGTGGGGTACACCTTC.

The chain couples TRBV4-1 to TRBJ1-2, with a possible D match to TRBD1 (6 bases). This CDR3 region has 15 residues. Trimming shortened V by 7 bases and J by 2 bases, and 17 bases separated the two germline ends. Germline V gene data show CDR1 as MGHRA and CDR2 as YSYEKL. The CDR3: CASTPSYRENYGYTF. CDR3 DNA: TGCGCCAGCACCCCATCGTACAGGGAAAACTATGGCTACACCTTC.

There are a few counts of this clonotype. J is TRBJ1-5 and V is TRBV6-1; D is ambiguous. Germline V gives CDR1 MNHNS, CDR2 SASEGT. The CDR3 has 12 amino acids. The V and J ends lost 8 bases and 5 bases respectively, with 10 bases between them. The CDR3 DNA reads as TGTGCCAGCCGGGTTTTGGATCAGCCCCAGCATTTT. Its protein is CASRVLDQPQHF.

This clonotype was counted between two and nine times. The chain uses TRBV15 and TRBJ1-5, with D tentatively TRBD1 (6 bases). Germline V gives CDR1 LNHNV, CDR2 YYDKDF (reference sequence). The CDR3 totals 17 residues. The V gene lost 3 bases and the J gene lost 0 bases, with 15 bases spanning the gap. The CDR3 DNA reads TGTGCCACCAGCAGTACAGGGTATTTCGATAGCAATCAGCCCCAGCATTTT. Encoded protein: CATSSTGYFDSNQPQHF.

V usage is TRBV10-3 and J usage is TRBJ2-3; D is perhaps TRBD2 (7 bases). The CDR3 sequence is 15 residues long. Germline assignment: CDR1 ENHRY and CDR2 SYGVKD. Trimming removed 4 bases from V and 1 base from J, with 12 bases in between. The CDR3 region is CAISGREGGTDTQYF. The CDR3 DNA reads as TGTGCCATCAGTGGCAGGGAGGGGGGCACAGATACGCAGTATTTT.

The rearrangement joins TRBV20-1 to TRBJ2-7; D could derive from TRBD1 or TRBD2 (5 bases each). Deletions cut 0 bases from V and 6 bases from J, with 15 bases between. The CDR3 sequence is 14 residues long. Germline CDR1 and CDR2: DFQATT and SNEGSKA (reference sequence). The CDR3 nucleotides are TGCAGTGCTAGAGAACCGGGACGTCAAAGCGAGCAGTACTTC. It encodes CSAREPGRQSEQYF.

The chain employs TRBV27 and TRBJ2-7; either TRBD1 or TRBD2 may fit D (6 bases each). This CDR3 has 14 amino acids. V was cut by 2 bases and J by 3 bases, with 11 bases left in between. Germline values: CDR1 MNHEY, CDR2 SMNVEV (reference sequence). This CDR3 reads CASSLRGELYEQYF. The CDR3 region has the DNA TGTGCCAGCAGTTTAAGGGGGGAGCTCTACGAGCAGTACTTC.

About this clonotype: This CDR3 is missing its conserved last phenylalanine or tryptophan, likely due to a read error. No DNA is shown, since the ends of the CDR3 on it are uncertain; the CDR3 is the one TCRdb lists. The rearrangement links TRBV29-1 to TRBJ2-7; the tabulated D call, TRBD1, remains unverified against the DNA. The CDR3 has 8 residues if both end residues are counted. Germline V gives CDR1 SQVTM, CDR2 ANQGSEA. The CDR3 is CSVDRENT.

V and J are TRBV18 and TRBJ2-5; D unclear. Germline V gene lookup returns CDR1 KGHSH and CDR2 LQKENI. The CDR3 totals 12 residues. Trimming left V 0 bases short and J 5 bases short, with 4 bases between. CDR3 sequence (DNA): TGTGCCAGCTCACCACCCTTTGAGACCCAGTACTTC. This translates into CASSPPFETQYF. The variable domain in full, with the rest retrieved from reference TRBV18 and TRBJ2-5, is NAGVMQNPRHLVRRRGQEARLRCSPMKGHSHVYWYRQLPEEGLKFMVYLQKENIIDESGMPKERFSAEFPKEGPSILRIQQVVRGDSAAYFCASSPPFETQYFGPGTRLLVL.

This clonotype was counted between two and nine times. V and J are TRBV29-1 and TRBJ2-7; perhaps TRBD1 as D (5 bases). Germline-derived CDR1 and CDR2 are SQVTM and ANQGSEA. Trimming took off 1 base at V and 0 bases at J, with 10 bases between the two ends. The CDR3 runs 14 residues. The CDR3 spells CSVEVRGSSYEQYF. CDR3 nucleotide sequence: TGCAGCGTTGAAGTTAGGGGTAGCTCCTACGAGCAGTACTTC.